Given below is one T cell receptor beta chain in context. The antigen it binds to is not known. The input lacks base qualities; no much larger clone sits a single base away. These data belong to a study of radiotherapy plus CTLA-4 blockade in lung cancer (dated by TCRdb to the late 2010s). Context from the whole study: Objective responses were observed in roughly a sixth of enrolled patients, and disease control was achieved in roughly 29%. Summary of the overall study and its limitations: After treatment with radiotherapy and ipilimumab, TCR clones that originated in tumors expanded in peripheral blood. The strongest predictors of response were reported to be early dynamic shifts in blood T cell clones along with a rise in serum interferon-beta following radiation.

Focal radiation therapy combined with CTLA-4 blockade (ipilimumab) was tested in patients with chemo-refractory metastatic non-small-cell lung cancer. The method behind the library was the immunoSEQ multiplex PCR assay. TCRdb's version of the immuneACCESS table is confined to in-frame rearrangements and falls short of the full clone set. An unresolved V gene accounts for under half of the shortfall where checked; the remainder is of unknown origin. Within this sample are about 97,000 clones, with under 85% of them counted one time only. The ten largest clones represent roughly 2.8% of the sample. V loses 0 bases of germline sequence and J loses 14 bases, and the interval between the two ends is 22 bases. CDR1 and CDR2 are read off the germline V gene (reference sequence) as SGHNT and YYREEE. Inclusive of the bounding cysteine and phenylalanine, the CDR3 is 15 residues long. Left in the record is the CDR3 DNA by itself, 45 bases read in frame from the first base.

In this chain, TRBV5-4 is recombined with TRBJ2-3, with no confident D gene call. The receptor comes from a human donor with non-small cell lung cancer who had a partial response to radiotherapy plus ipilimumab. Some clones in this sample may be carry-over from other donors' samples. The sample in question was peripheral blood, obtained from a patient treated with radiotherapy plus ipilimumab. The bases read TGTGCCAGCAGCTTGGATTTAGGAGAAAGTGAAAAAGGGTATTTT. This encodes CASSLDLGESEKGYF.